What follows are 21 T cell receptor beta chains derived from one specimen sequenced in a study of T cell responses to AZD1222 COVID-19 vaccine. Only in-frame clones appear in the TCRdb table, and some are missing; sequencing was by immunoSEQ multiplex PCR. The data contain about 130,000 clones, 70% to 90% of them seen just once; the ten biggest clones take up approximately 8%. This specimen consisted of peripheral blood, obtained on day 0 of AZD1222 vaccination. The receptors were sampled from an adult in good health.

This CDR3 is CASSLGGSISYEQYF. The CDR3 region has the DNA TGTGCCAGCAGCTTAGGGGGCAGTATCTCCTACGAGCAGTACTTC. The chain is built from TRBV7-9 and TRBJ2-7; D possibly corresponds to TRBD1 (5 bases). Germline V gives CDR1 SEHNR, CDR2 FQNEAQ (reference sequence). This CDR3 region has 15 residues. V was pared by 1 base and J by 0 bases, with 10 bases between.

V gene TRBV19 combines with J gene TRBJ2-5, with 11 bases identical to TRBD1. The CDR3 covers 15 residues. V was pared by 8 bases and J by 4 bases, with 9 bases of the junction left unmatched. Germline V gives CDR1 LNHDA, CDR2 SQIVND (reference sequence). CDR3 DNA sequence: TGTGCCAGTCGCCGGGACAGGGGGTTCTCAGAGACCCAGTACTTC. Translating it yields CASRRDRGFSETQYF.

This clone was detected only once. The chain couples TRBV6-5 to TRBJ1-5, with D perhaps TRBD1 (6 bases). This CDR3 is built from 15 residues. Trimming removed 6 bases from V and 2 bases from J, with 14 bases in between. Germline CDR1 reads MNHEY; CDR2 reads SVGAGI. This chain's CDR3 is CASRGGDTRNQPQHF. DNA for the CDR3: TGTGCCAGCAGGGGAGGGGACACCCGCAATCAGCCCCAGCATTTT.

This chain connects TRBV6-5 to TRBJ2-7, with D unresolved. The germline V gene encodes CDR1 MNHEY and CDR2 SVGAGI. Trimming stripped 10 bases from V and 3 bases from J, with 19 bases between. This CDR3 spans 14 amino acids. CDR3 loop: CATHPARTIYEQYF. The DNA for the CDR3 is TGTGCCACCCACCCAGCCCGGACCATCTACGAGCAGTACTTC.

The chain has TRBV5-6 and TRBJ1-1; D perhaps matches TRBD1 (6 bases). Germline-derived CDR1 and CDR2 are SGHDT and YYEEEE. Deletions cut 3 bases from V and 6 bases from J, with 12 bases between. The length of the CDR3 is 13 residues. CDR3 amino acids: CASSSEEGAEAFF. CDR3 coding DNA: TGTGCCAGCAGCTCCGAAGAGGGGGCTGAAGCTTTCTTT.

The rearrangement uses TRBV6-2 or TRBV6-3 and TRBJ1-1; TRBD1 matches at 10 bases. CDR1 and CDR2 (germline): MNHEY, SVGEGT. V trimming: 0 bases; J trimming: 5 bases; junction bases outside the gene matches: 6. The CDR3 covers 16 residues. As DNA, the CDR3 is TGTGCCAGCAGTTACTCAGCGGGACAGGGGAAAACTGAAGCTTTCTTT. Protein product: CASSYSAGQGKTEAFF.

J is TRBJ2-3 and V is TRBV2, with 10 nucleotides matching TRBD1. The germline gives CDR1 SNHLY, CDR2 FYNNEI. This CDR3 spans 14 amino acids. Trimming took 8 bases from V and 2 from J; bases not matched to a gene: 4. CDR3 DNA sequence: TGTGCCAGCTCGGGACAGGGGTCCACAGATACGCAGTATTTT. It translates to CASSGQGSTDTQYF.

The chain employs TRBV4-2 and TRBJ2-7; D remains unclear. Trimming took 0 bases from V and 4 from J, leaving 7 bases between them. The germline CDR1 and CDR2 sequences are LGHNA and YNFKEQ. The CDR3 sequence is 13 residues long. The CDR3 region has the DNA TGTGCCAGCAGCCAAGATATTCAGTACGAGCAGTACTTC. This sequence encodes CASSQDIQYEQYF.

The CDR3 sequence is CASSAGNEQFF. The DNA for the CDR3 is TGTGCCAGCTCAGCCGGGAATGAGCAGTTCTTC. The chain carries TRBV18 and TRBJ2-1; D is unclear. Germline values: CDR1 KGHSH, CDR2 LQKENI. CDR3 length: 11 amino acids. The V and J ends lost 5 bases and 7 bases respectively, with 6 bases between them.

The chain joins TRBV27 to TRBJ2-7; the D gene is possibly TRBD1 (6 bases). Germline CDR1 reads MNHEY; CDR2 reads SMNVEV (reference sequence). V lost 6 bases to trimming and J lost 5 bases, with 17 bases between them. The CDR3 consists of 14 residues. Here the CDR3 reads CASSRQALWNEQYF. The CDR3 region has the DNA TGTGCCAGCAGCAGACAGGCTCTCTGGAACGAGCAGTACTTC.

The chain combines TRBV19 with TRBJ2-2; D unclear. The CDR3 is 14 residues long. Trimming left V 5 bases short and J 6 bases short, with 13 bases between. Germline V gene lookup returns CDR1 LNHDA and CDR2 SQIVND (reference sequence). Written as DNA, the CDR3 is TGTGCCAGTAGTGCCCCGTTTGAACCCGGGGAGCTGTTTTTT. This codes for CASSAPFEPGELFF.

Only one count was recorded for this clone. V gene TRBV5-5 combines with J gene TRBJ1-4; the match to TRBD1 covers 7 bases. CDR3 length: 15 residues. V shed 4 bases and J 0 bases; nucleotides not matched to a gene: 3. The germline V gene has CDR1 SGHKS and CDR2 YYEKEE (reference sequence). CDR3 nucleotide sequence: TGTGCCAGCAGCAACCAGGGGGCAACTAATGAAAAACTGTTTTTT. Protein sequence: CASSNQGATNEKLFF.

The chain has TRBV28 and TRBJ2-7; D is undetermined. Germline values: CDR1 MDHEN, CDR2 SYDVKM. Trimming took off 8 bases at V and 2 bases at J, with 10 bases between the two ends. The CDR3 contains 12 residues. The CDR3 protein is CASRTLAYEQYF. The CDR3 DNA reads TGTGCCAGCCGCACCCTCGCCTACGAGCAGTACTTC.

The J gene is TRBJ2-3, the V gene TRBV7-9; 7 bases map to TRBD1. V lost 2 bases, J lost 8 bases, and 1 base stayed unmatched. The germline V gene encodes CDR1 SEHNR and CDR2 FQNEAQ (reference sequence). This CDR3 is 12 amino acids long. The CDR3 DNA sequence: TGTGCCAGCAGCTTAAGGGACAGTACGCAGTATTTT. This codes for CASSLRDSTQYF.

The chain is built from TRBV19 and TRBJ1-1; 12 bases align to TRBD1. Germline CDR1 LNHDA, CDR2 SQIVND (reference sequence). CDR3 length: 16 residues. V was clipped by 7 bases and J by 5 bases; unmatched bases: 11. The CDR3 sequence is CASTFGTGGARTEAFF. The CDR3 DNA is TGTGCCAGTACTTTTGGGACAGGGGGCGCGAGGACTGAAGCTTTCTTT. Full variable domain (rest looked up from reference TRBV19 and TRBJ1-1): DGGITQSPKYLFRKEGQNVTLSCEQNLNHDAMYWYRQDPGQGLRLIYYSQIVNDFQKGDIAEGYSVSREKKESFPLTVTSAQKNPTAFYLCASTFGTGGARTEAFFGQGTRLTVV.

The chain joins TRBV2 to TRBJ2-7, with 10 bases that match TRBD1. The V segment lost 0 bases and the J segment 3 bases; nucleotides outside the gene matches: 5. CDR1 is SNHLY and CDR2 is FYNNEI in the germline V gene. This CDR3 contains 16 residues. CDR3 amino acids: CASSEAGWDRGYEQYF. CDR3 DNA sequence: TGTGCCAGCAGTGAAGCCGGGTGGGACAGGGGCTACGAGCAGTACTTC.

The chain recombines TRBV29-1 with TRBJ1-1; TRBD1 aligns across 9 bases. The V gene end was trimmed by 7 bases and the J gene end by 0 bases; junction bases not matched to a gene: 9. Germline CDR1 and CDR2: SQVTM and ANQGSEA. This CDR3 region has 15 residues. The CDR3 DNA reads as TGCAGCGCCGATAGGACAGGGGCAATGAACACTGAAGCTTTCTTT. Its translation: CSADRTGAMNTEAFF.

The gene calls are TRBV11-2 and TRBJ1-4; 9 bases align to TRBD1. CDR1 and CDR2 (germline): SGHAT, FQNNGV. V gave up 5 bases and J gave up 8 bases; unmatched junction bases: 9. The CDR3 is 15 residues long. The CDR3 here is CASSQIGQGTEKLFF. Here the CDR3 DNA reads TGTGCCAGCAGCCAAATCGGACAGGGGACCGAAAAACTGTTTTTT.

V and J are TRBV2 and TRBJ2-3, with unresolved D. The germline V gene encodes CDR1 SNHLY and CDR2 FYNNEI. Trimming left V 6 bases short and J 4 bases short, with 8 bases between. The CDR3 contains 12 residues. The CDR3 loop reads CASRPYPDTQYF. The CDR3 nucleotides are TGTGCCAGCAGGCCCTATCCAGATACGCAGTATTTT.

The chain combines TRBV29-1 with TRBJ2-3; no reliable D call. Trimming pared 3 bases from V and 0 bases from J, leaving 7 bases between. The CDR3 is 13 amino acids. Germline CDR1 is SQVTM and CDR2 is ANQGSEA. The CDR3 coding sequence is TGCAGCGTTGACGGGTATAGCACAGATACGCAGTATTTT. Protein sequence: CSVDGYSTDTQYF.

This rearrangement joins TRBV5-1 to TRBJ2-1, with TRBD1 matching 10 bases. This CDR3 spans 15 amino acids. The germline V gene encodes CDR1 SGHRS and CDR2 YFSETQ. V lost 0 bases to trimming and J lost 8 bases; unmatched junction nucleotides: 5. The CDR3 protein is CASSLGTGGWDEQFF. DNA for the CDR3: TGCGCCAGCAGCTTGGGGACAGGGGGTTGGGATGAGCAGTTCTTC.